This is a list of T cell receptor beta chains from one sample in a study of blood T cell repertoires in COVID-19. Generated by immunoSEQ multiplex PCR, the TCRdb table keeps only in-frame clones and is missing some. Found here are 110,000 to 150,000 clones, 75% to 85% of them singletons; the top ten hold less than 5.5%. Sequences were obtained from peripheral blood. These receptor sequences come from a man in his fifties or sixties with acute or convalescent COVID-19. Each CDR3 is given with its conserved first and last residue. Fields, in order: clone size, CDR3 length, D gene, V gene, J gene, CDR3 protein, CDR3 DNA. The D gene is left open where the match is weak. Clone size is shown for a subset of rows, as once, few, many or a class of expanded clone.

clone_size: .; cdr3_length: 16; d_call: .; v_call: TRBV29-1; j_call: TRBJ1-1; cdr3_aa: CSVEEPGRGLGNEAFF; cdr3_nt: TGCAGCGTTGAAGAACCCGGCCGGGGACTGGGGAATGAAGCTTTCTTT
clone_size: .; cdr3_length: 13; d_call: TRBD1; v_call: TRBV25-1; j_call: TRBJ2-2; cdr3_aa: CASNRGSTGELFF; cdr3_nt: TGTGCCAGCAACAGGGGGAGCACCGGGGAGCTGTTTTTT
clone_size: .; cdr3_length: 12; d_call: .; v_call: TRBV20-1; j_call: TRBJ2-1; cdr3_aa: CSASTVYNEQFF; cdr3_nt: TGCAGTGCTAGTACAGTGTACAATGAGCAGTTCTTC
clone_size: .; cdr3_length: 12; d_call: TRBD2; v_call: TRBV30; j_call: TRBJ2-3; cdr3_aa: CAGSGKGRTQYF; cdr3_nt: TGTGCCGGTAGCGGGAAGGGTCGTACGCAGTATTTT
clone_size: .; cdr3_length: 17; d_call: .; v_call: TRBV18; j_call: TRBJ2-6; cdr3_aa: CASSPSLPGTGANVLTF; cdr3_nt: TGTGCCAGCTCACCCTCATTACCGGGAACTGGGGCCAACGTCCTGACTTTC
clone_size: few; cdr3_length: 15; d_call: TRBD1; v_call: TRBV19; j_call: TRBJ2-7; cdr3_aa: CASSIMTGAQSEQYF; cdr3_nt: TGTGCCAGTAGTATAATGACAGGGGCGCAGAGCGAGCAGTACTTC
clone_size: .; cdr3_length: 14; d_call: .; v_call: TRBV7-9; j_call: TRBJ1-2; cdr3_aa: CASSPWGGDYGYTF; cdr3_nt: TGTGCCAGCAGCCCATGGGGGGGCGACTATGGCTACACCTTC
clone_size: .; cdr3_length: 14; d_call: .; v_call: TRBV6-5; j_call: TRBJ2-1; cdr3_aa: CASSYGGSYNEQFF; cdr3_nt: TGTGCCAGCAGTTACGGAGGGAGCTACAATGAGCAGTTCTTC
clone_size: few; cdr3_length: 16; d_call: .; v_call: TRBV3-1/TRBV3-2; j_call: TRBJ1-3; cdr3_aa: CASSPQRGSSGNTIYF; cdr3_nt: TGTGCCAGCAGCCCTCAACGAGGATCCTCTGGAAACACCATATATTTT
clone_size: .; cdr3_length: 17; d_call: TRBD2; v_call: TRBV4-2; j_call: TRBJ2-3; cdr3_aa: CASSQDFSGSGTDTQYF; cdr3_nt: TGTGCCAGCAGCCAAGATTTTAGCGGGAGTGGAACAGATACGCAGTATTTT
clone_size: .; cdr3_length: 13; d_call: .; v_call: TRBV3-1/TRBV3-2; j_call: TRBJ2-7; cdr3_aa: CASSPTSSYEQYF; cdr3_nt: TGTGCCAGCAGCCCTACTAGTTCCTACGAGCAGTACTTC
clone_size: .; cdr3_length: 13; d_call: .; v_call: TRBV19; j_call: TRBJ2-1; cdr3_aa: CASSSDTGNEQFF; cdr3_nt: TGTGCCAGTAGCAGCGATACCGGGAATGAGCAGTTCTTC
clone_size: .; cdr3_length: 14; d_call: .; v_call: TRBV29-1; j_call: TRBJ1-4; cdr3_aa: CSVEPRSTNEKLFF; cdr3_nt: TGCAGCGTTGAACCCCGGTCAACTAATGAAAAACTGTTTTTT
clone_size: .; cdr3_length: 15; d_call: .; v_call: TRBV28; j_call: TRBJ2-1; cdr3_aa: CASSLAGAVYNEQFF; cdr3_nt: TGTGCCAGCAGTTTAGCAGGGGCAGTGTATAATGAGCAGTTCTTC
clone_size: .; cdr3_length: 14; d_call: .; v_call: TRBV10-3; j_call: TRBJ1-1; cdr3_aa: CAISGGGTGTEAFF; cdr3_nt: TGTGCCATCAGCGGAGGCGGGACGGGGACTGAAGCTTTCTTT
clone_size: .; cdr3_length: 16; d_call: TRBD2; v_call: TRBV7-2; j_call: TRBJ2-5; cdr3_aa: CASSLLTSWYQETQYF; cdr3_nt: TGTGCCAGCAGCCTTCTGACTAGCTGGTACCAAGAGACCCAGTACTTC
clone_size: .; cdr3_length: 13; d_call: .; v_call: TRBV10-3; j_call: TRBJ1-2; cdr3_aa: CAISDGVGDGYTF; cdr3_nt: TGTGCCATCAGTGACGGGGTTGGGGATGGCTACACCTTC
clone_size: .; cdr3_length: 14; d_call: .; v_call: TRBV2; j_call: TRBJ1-2; cdr3_aa: CASSEVRVRGGYTF; cdr3_nt: TGTGCCAGCAGTGAAGTCAGGGTTCGAGGTGGCTACACCTTC
clone_size: .; cdr3_length: 17; d_call: TRBD1; v_call: TRBV18; j_call: TRBJ2-5; cdr3_aa: CASSPRRQGGRPETQYF; cdr3_nt: TGTGCCAGCTCACCAAGGAGACAGGGGGGACGTCCAGAGACCCAGTACTTC
clone_size: once; cdr3_length: 15; d_call: TRBD2; v_call: TRBV6-5; j_call: TRBJ2-7; cdr3_aa: CASSYSASGSYEQYF; cdr3_nt: TGTGCCAGCAGTTACAGCGCTAGCGGGAGCTACGAGCAGTACTTC
clone_size: few; cdr3_length: 15; d_call: .; v_call: TRBV10-1; j_call: TRBJ2-3; cdr3_aa: CASSESIASTDTQYF; cdr3_nt: TGCGCCAGCAGTGAGTCAATAGCTAGCACAGATACGCAGTATTTT
clone_size: .; cdr3_length: 13; d_call: .; v_call: TRBV7-6; j_call: TRBJ2-2; cdr3_aa: CASSLGSSGELFF; cdr3_nt: TGTGCCAGCAGCTTAGGTAGCTCCGGGGAGCTGTTTTTT
clone_size: .; cdr3_length: 15; d_call: .; v_call: TRBV10-1; j_call: TRBJ2-1; cdr3_aa: CASSQAPGVVGEQFF; cdr3_nt: TGCGCCAGCAGTCAAGCCCCGGGGGTAGTGGGGGAGCAGTTCTTC
clone_size: .; cdr3_length: 16; d_call: .; v_call: TRBV5-1; j_call: TRBJ2-7; cdr3_aa: CASSLDPVATSYEQYF; cdr3_nt: TGCGCCAGCAGCTTGGATCCGGTAGCTACCTCCTACGAGCAGTACTTC
clone_size: .; cdr3_length: 14; d_call: TRBD1; v_call: TRBV5-1; j_call: TRBJ1-4; cdr3_aa: CASSLERGRQKLFF; cdr3_nt: TGCGCCAGCAGCTTGGAGAGGGGGCGGCAAAAACTGTTTTTT
clone_size: .; cdr3_length: 14; d_call: .; v_call: TRBV5-1; j_call: TRBJ2-5; cdr3_aa: CASSRSGIGETQYF; cdr3_nt: TGCGCCAGCAGCCGCTCAGGGATTGGAGAGACCCAGTACTTC
clone_size: .; cdr3_length: 13; d_call: TRBD1; v_call: TRBV29-1; j_call: TRBJ1-2; cdr3_aa: CSVVDRVVFGYTF; cdr3_nt: TGCAGCGTTGTTGACAGGGTAGTTTTTGGCTACACCTTC
clone_size: .; cdr3_length: 15; d_call: TRBD1; v_call: TRBV18; j_call: TRBJ2-3; cdr3_aa: CASSQETGGGDTQYF; cdr3_nt: TGTGCCAGCTCACAGGAGACAGGGGGCGGAGATACGCAGTATTTT
clone_size: .; cdr3_length: 11; d_call: .; v_call: TRBV2; j_call: TRBJ2-7; cdr3_aa: CASGSSYEQYF; cdr3_nt: TGTGCCAGCGGGAGTTCCTACGAGCAGTACTTC
clone_size: .; cdr3_length: 13; d_call: TRBD2; v_call: TRBV29-1; j_call: TRBJ2-1; cdr3_aa: CSQGLAGGGEQFF; cdr3_nt: TGCAGCCAGGGGCTAGCGGGAGGAGGTGAGCAGTTCTTC
clone_size: .; cdr3_length: 14; d_call: .; v_call: TRBV4-1; j_call: TRBJ2-7; cdr3_aa: CASSLTRGVNEQYF; cdr3_nt: TGCGCCAGCAGCCTGACCAGAGGAGTCAACGAGCAGTACTTC
clone_size: few; cdr3_length: 15; d_call: .; v_call: TRBV11-2; j_call: TRBJ2-3; cdr3_aa: CASSLELPGSDTQYF; cdr3_nt: TGTGCCAGCAGCTTAGAACTCCCAGGGTCAGATACGCAGTATTTT
clone_size: .; cdr3_length: 13; d_call: .; v_call: TRBV5-1; j_call: TRBJ1-1; cdr3_aa: CASSLVPDTEAFF; cdr3_nt: TGCGCCAGCAGCTTGGTCCCAGACACTGAAGCTTTCTTT
clone_size: few; cdr3_length: 13; d_call: .; v_call: TRBV11-2; j_call: TRBJ2-5; cdr3_aa: CASSLVDSETQYF; cdr3_nt: TGTGCCAGCAGCTTAGTAGATTCCGAGACCCAGTACTTC
clone_size: .; cdr3_length: 16; d_call: TRBD1; v_call: TRBV28; j_call: TRBJ2-5; cdr3_aa: CASSGRDRDVKETQYF; cdr3_nt: TGTGCCAGCAGTGGCCGTGACAGGGATGTTAAAGAGACCCAGTACTTC
clone_size: .; cdr3_length: 14; d_call: TRBD1; v_call: TRBV11-3; j_call: TRBJ1-1; cdr3_aa: CASSSRQGGSEAFF; cdr3_nt: TGTGCCAGCAGCTCTAGACAGGGAGGATCTGAAGCTTTCTTT
clone_size: .; cdr3_length: 15; d_call: TRBD2; v_call: TRBV6-5; j_call: TRBJ2-3; cdr3_aa: CASSRGLAGVDTQYF; cdr3_nt: TGTGCCAGCAGTAGAGGACTAGCGGGAGTAGATACGCAGTATTTT
clone_size: .; cdr3_length: 14; d_call: TRBD2; v_call: TRBV3-1/TRBV3-2; j_call: TRBJ2-7; cdr3_aa: CASSQGLAGVEQYF; cdr3_nt: TGTGCCAGCAGCCAGGGACTAGCGGGAGTTGAGCAGTACTTC
clone_size: once; cdr3_length: 13; d_call: TRBD2; v_call: TRBV5-4; j_call: TRBJ2-7; cdr3_aa: CASSLRLAREQYF; cdr3_nt: TGTGCCAGCAGCCTACGACTAGCTCGGGAGCAGTACTTC
clone_size: .; cdr3_length: 13; d_call: TRBD1; v_call: TRBV5-6; j_call: TRBJ1-1; cdr3_aa: CASSLGRQGEAFF; cdr3_nt: TGTGCCAGCAGCTTGGGAAGACAGGGGGAAGCTTTCTTT
clone_size: .; cdr3_length: 13; d_call: .; v_call: TRBV6-5; j_call: TRBJ2-7; cdr3_aa: CASRNMESYEQYF; cdr3_nt: TGTGCCAGCAGGAACATGGAGTCCTACGAGCAGTACTTC
clone_size: .; cdr3_length: 11; d_call: .; v_call: TRBV12-3/TRBV12-4; j_call: TRBJ1-1; cdr3_aa: CASSQTSIAFF; cdr3_nt: TGTGCCAGCAGTCAAACTTCGATAGCTTTCTTT
clone_size: .; cdr3_length: 14; d_call: TRBD1; v_call: TRBV19; j_call: TRBJ1-4; cdr3_aa: CASSMDRSNEKLFF; cdr3_nt: TGTGCCAGTAGTATGGACAGGTCTAATGAAAAACTGTTTTTT
clone_size: .; cdr3_length: 13; d_call: TRBD1; v_call: TRBV24-1; j_call: TRBJ1-1; cdr3_aa: CATSATGGTEAFF; cdr3_nt: TGTGCCACCAGTGCGACAGGGGGAACTGAAGCTTTCTTT
clone_size: .; cdr3_length: 14; d_call: TRBD2; v_call: TRBV6-5; j_call: TRBJ2-1; cdr3_aa: CASKASGSSYEQFF; cdr3_nt: TGTGCCAGCAAGGCTAGCGGGAGCAGTTATGAGCAGTTCTTC
clone_size: .; cdr3_length: 18; d_call: TRBD2; v_call: TRBV4-2; j_call: TRBJ2-4; cdr3_aa: CASSQDSGLAGVRNIQYF; cdr3_nt: TGTGCCAGCAGCCAAGACAGTGGACTAGCGGGAGTTAGAAACATTCAGTACTTC
clone_size: .; cdr3_length: 14; d_call: .; v_call: TRBV25-1; j_call: TRBJ2-3; cdr3_aa: CASSEALDADTQYF; cdr3_nt: TGTGCCAGCAGTGAAGCCCTAGATGCAGATACGCAGTATTTT
clone_size: .; cdr3_length: 16; d_call: TRBD2; v_call: TRBV24-1; j_call: TRBJ2-1; cdr3_aa: CATSDSGRGGYNEQFF; cdr3_nt: TGTGCCACCAGTGATTCCGGGAGGGGGGGATACAATGAGCAGTTCTTC
clone_size: .; cdr3_length: 13; d_call: .; v_call: TRBV3-1/TRBV3-2; j_call: TRBJ1-1; cdr3_aa: CASSQEGGGEAFF; cdr3_nt: TGTGCCAGCAGCCAAGAAGGGGGTGGTGAAGCTTTCTTT
clone_size: .; cdr3_length: 15; d_call: TRBD2; v_call: TRBV2; j_call: TRBJ2-7; cdr3_aa: CASSLMGGGAYEQYF; cdr3_nt: TGTGCCAGCAGCCTCATGGGGGGAGGGGCCTACGAGCAGTACTTC
clone_size: .; cdr3_length: 14; d_call: TRBD1; v_call: TRBV28; j_call: TRBJ2-5; cdr3_aa: CASSTTGGDETQYF; cdr3_nt: TGTGCCAGCAGTACTACAGGGGGCGATGAGACCCAGTACTTC
clone_size: .; cdr3_length: 14; d_call: .; v_call: TRBV7-9; j_call: TRBJ2-3; cdr3_aa: CASSLRLGTDTQYF; cdr3_nt: TGTGCCAGCAGCTTAAGACTGGGCACAGATACGCAGTATTTT